The 26 T cell receptor beta chains below all came from one sample that was sequenced in a study of blood T cell repertoires in COVID-19. The protocol was immunoSEQ multiplex PCR, while the TCRdb copy is restricted to in-frame clones and leaves out a portion. The data contain around 310,000 clones, around 89% of them singletons. The sequenced sample was peripheral blood. These TCRs come from a woman aged 35 to 49 with COVID-19, enrolled during active disease.

This clone is a singleton in its sample. CDR3 nucleotide sequence: TGCAGTGCTAGTCGTACTAGCGGGAGCAATGAGCAGTTCTTC. Protein product: CSASRTSGSNEQFF. V is TRBV20-1 and J is TRBJ2-1, with 11 bases aligning to TRBD2. Germline V gene data show CDR1 as DFQATT and CDR2 as SNEGSKA (reference sequence). Germline trimming cut 3 bases from V and 6 bases from J; bases unmatched to any gene: 4. The CDR3 is 14 amino acids.

The CDR3 nucleotides are TGTGCCAGCTCACCTCTACAGGGGGCCCCAGCTAACTATGGCTACACCTTC. This gives the protein CASSPLQGAPANYGYTF. The chain joins TRBV18 to TRBJ1-2; 9 bases fit TRBD1. The CDR3 is 17 amino acids. The germline CDR1 and CDR2 sequences are KGHSH and LQKENI. Trimming cost V 3 bases and J 0 bases; bases outside gene matches: 8.

In nucleotides, the CDR3 is TGTGCCAGCAGCAAGGGACAGGGGAGCACCGGGGAGCTGTTTTTT. Its translation: CASSKGQGSTGELFF. The chain couples TRBV7-3 to TRBJ2-2, with TRBD1 identical over 10 bases. V lost 5 bases, J lost 4 bases, and 4 bases stayed unmatched. Germline V gives CDR1 SGHTA, CDR2 FQGTGA. CDR3 length: 15 amino acids.

The chain employs TRBV10-2 and TRBJ1-4, with D possibly being TRBD1 (6 bases). Trimming cost V 6 bases and J 14 bases, with 16 bases left between them. The CDR3 loop spans 12 amino acids. The germline V gene has CDR1 WSHSY and CDR2 SAAADI. The CDR3 reads CASRSPQGGLFF. CDR3 bases: TGCGCCAGCAGGAGCCCACAGGGAGGGCTGTTTTTT.

The chain joins TRBV28 to TRBJ2-5; TRBD2 aligns across 10 bases. There are 16 residues in the CDR3. The V gene end was trimmed by 2 bases and the J gene end by 5 bases; junction bases not matched to a gene: 8. Per the germline V gene, CDR1 is MDHEN and CDR2 is SYDVKM. CDR3 nucleotides: TGTGCCAGCAGTTTAGGTTCTAGCGGGGGTGTGGAGACCCAGTACTTC. This codes for CASSLGSSGGVETQYF.

The gene calls are TRBV3-1 (or the pseudogene TRBV3-2) and TRBJ1-2, with no clear D. Looked up from germline, CDR1 is LGHDT and CDR2 is YNNKEL (reference sequence). CDR3 size: 14 residues. Trimming took off 1 base at V and 2 bases at J, with 8 bases between the two ends. The CDR3 sequence is CASSQGAENYGYTF. The CDR3 DNA reads as TGTGCCAGCAGCCAAGGGGCAGAGAACTATGGCTACACCTTC.

This sequence joins TRBV30 and TRBJ2-5; 12 bases agree with TRBD1. CDR1 and CDR2 (germline): GTSNPN, SVGIG (reference sequence). V shed 5 bases and J 4 bases; nucleotides not matched to a gene: 5. The CDR3 extends over 14 amino acids. The CDR3 here is CAWGRDRGRETQYF. CDR3 sequence (DNA): TGTGCCTGGGGCCGGGACAGGGGGCGAGAGACCCAGTACTTC. Full variable domain (remainder filled in from reference TRBV30 and TRBJ2-5): SQTIHQWPATLVQPVGSPLSLECTVEGTSNPNLYWYRQAAGRGLQLLFYSVGIGQISSEVPQNLSASRPQDRQFILSSKKLLLSDSGFYLCAWGRDRGRETQYFGPGTRLLVL.

V usage is TRBV27 and J usage is TRBJ2-1; 9 positions agree with TRBD2. After removal of 7 bases from V and 7 bases from J, the junction contained 5 bases not matched to a gene. Germline lookup yields CDR1 MNHEY and CDR2 SMNVEV (reference sequence). The CDR3 sequence is 13 residues long. CDR3 amino acids: CASTLAGSNEQFF. CDR3 bases: TGTGCCAGCACCCTAGCGGGATCGAATGAGCAGTTCTTC.

The rearrangement joins TRBV27 to TRBJ2-2, with TRBD2 matching over 11 bases. CDR1 MNHEY and CDR2 SMNVEV come from the germline V gene (reference sequence). There are 17 residues in the CDR3. J lost 5 bases, V lost 2 bases, and 7 bases had no gene match. Written as DNA, the CDR3 is TGTGCCAGCAGTTTAAGGCTAGCGGGAGGTCGGACCGGGGAGCTGTTTTTT. It translates to CASSLRLAGGRTGELFF.

J is TRBJ2-5 and V is TRBV29-1, with 12 positions matching TRBD1. This CDR3 has 15 amino acids. After removal of 1 base from V and 6 bases from J, the junction contained 6 bases not matched to a gene. CDR1 is SQVTM, CDR2 ANQGSEA, per germline. The CDR3 bases are TGCAGCGTTGAAGGCGGGACAGGGGGCTCTAAGACCCAGTACTTC. Amino acid sequence: CSVEGGTGGSKTQYF.

V is TRBV30 and J is TRBJ2-7; 9 positions agree with TRBD2. Germline V gene sequence: CDR1 GTSNPN, CDR2 SVGIG (reference sequence). This CDR3 is built from 16 residues. The V segment lost 2 bases and the J segment 4 bases; nucleotides outside the gene matches: 12. In DNA form, the CDR3 reads TGTGCCTGGAGTCTAGCGGGGTGGGGCATATCTTACGAGCAGTACTTC. Translation gives CAWSLAGWGISYEQYF.

V gene TRBV11-1 combines with J gene TRBJ2-1, with TRBD1 identical over 12 bases. CDR3 length: 15 amino acids. Germline V lookup: CDR1 SGHAT, CDR2 FQDESV (reference sequence). Unmatched junction bases numbered 8, after V lost 5 bases and J lost 9 bases. The CDR3 region has the DNA TGTGCCAGCAGCCCACCGGGACAGGGGGCATTTGAGCAGTTCTTC. Amino acid sequence: CASSPPGQGAFEQFF.

This chain joins TRBV24-1 and TRBJ1-2, with D tentatively TRBD1 (6 bases). Germline V gene sequence: CDR1 KGHDR, CDR2 SFDVKD. V dropped 5 bases and J dropped 2 bases, with 8 bases sitting between them. CDR3 length: 13 residues. Here the CDR3 DNA reads TGTGCCACCAGTGCAGGGGTAAACTATGGCTACACCTTC. Translated, it gives CATSAGVNYGYTF.

This chain joins TRBV4-2 and TRBJ1-1, with a tentative D call TRBD1 (6 bases). The V end was cut by 1 base, the J end by 1 base, with 19 bases between. CDR1 is LGHNA and CDR2 is YNFKEQ in the germline V gene. The CDR3 is made up of 18 amino acids. The CDR3 spells CASSQVVGANLGNTEAFF. CDR3 nucleotides: TGTGCCAGCAGCCAAGTAGTGGGGGCCAACCTTGGGAACACTGAAGCTTTCTTT.

The gene calls are TRBV5-4 and TRBJ1-2; D perhaps matches TRBD1 (5 bases). Deletions cut 4 bases from V and 5 bases from J, with 12 bases between. The germline V gene has CDR1 SGHNT and CDR2 YYREEE (reference sequence). The CDR3 loop spans 13 amino acids. CDR3 DNA: TGTGCCAGCAGCCCGATTGGGGGGTATGGCTACACCTTC. Translating it yields CASSPIGGYGYTF.

This chain links TRBV7-9 with TRBJ2-1; 8 bases map to TRBD2. V trimming: 7 bases; J trimming: 1 base; junction bases outside the gene matches: 3. This CDR3 region has 14 residues. Germline CDR1 is SEHNR and CDR2 is FQNEAQ (reference sequence). The CDR3 DNA reads TGTGCCAGCATCGGACTAGCTTCCTACAATGAGCAGTTCTTC. It translates to CASIGLASYNEQFF.

CDR3 protein: CASRRQGPDTQYF. The CDR3 DNA follows: TGTGCCAGTCGGAGACAGGGTCCAGATACGCAGTATTTT. The V and J genes are TRBV19 and TRBJ2-3, with 7 bases fitting TRBD1. The V gene's germline CDR1 is LNHDA and CDR2 SQIVND (reference sequence). The CDR3 is made up of 13 amino acids. Losses at the gene ends were 8 bases for V and 4 bases for J; bases not matched to a gene: 6.

The V gene is TRBV10-3, the J gene TRBJ1-2, with 8 bases fitting TRBD1. With 6 bases clipped from V and 8 bases from J, the junction kept 8 bases outside the gene matches. This CDR3 is built from 13 residues. Germline V gene lookup returns CDR1 ENHRY and CDR2 SYGVKD. The CDR3 region is CAIRPTGGEGYTF. CDR3 sequence (DNA): TGTGCCATCAGACCAACAGGGGGGGAAGGCTACACCTTC.

In the case of this clone: The same CDR3 also results from other DNA sequences found in this sample. The chain joins TRBV5-6 to TRBJ2-7; 7 bases map to TRBD1. The V gene end was trimmed by 0 bases and the J gene end by 2 bases; junction bases not matched to a gene: 2. Germline values: CDR1 SGHDT, CDR2 YYEEEE. There are 14 residues in the CDR3. The CDR3: CASSLGQGAYEQYF. Written as DNA, the CDR3 is TGTGCCAGCAGCTTGGGCCAGGGGGCCTACGAGCAGTACTTC.

The V call is TRBV4-3, the J call TRBJ1-2, with TRBD1 matching over 8 bases. The V segment lost 0 bases and the J segment 11 bases; nucleotides outside the gene matches: 8. The CDR3 covers 14 residues. Per the germline V gene, CDR1 is LGHNA and CDR2 is YSLEER. CDR3 in amino acids: CASSQEWGDRGYTF. The CDR3, as DNA: TGCGCCAGCAGCCAAGAATGGGGTGACAGGGGTTACACCTTC.

The V call is TRBV7-3, the J call TRBJ2-1; weak D call: TRBD2 (6 bases). The CDR3 covers 14 residues. The germline V gene has CDR1 SGHTA and CDR2 FQGTGA. Trimming shortened V by 5 bases and J by 4 bases, and 12 bases separated the two germline ends. The CDR3 loop is CASSPTSYYNEQFF. The CDR3 nucleotides read TGTGCCAGCAGCCCCACTAGCTATTACAATGAGCAGTTCTTC.

In DNA, the CDR3 is TGTGCCAGCAGCTTGAGGGGCGCTGGAGTCCACTTT. It encodes CASSLRGAGVHF. The rearrangement joins TRBV5-8 to TRBJ1-6, with D perhaps matching TRBD1 (5 bases). Germline values: CDR1 SGHTS, CDR2 YDEGEE. The CDR3 is made up of 12 amino acids. Trimming took 1 base from V and 17 from J, leaving 13 bases between them.

The gene calls are TRBV3-1 (or the pseudogene TRBV3-2) and TRBJ2-1; 12 positions match TRBD2. CDR3 length equals 17 residues. Germline trimming cut 0 bases from V and 7 bases from J; bases unmatched to any gene: 7. Germline V gene sequence: CDR1 LGHDT, CDR2 YNNKEL (reference sequence). The chain's CDR3 is CASSQDLRLAGGNEQFF. The CDR3 DNA sequence: TGTGCCAGCAGCCAAGATCTACGGCTAGCGGGAGGGAATGAGCAGTTCTTC.

The chain uses TRBV7-3 and TRBJ2-2; tentative D call: TRBD1 (6 bases). The V end lost 4 bases, the J end lost 7 bases, and 10 bases lay between the germline ends. Germline V gene lookup returns CDR1 SGHTA and CDR2 FQGTGA. This CDR3 has 13 amino acids. The CDR3 DNA sequence: TGTGCCAGCAGCTCCACAGGGATCGGGGAGCTGTTTTTT. Its translation: CASSSTGIGELFF.

This rearrangement joins TRBV5-4 to TRBJ2-1, with 10 bases identical to TRBD2. J lost 7 bases, V lost 1 base, and 14 bases had no gene match. The CDR3 spans 18 residues. Germline CDR1 reads SGHNT; CDR2 reads YYREEE (reference sequence). The CDR3 coding sequence is TGTGCCAGCAGCTTGAGTCTAGCGGGAGACCCGATATTTAATGAGCAGTTCTTC. Amino acids: CASSLSLAGDPIFNEQFF.

The rearrangement uses TRBV29-1 and TRBJ2-7, with 7 positions matching TRBD1. The CDR3 is 12 amino acids. Germline assignment: CDR1 SQVTM and CDR2 ANQGSEA. The junction had 7 bases not matched to a gene; V was cut back by 6 bases and J by 5 bases. CDR3 region: CSVLRGSHEQYF. The CDR3, as DNA: TGCAGCGTGCTCAGGGGGTCCCACGAGCAGTACTTC.